These 12 T cell receptor beta chains were all obtained from the same sample, sequenced in a study of identical twins. TCRdb independently ran MiXCR on the 5' RACE reads; one entry per CDR3 protein. The repertoire holds some 590,000 distinct CDR3 sequences, with around a tenth as singletons. The data were also submitted as part of a second study, on yellow fever vaccine responses in identical twins.

Sequenced material: PBMCs. These receptors originate from a young woman in good health.

In its sample, this clonotype was seen many times. The chain is built from TRBV28 and TRBJ1-1; D is uncertain. The germline V gene encodes CDR1 MDHEN and CDR2 SYDVKM. Between the trimmed V and J ends, which lost 3 bases and 1 base, there was a span of 9 bases. The CDR3 sequence is 14 residues long. The CDR3 is CASSLRAGNTEAFF. Written as DNA, the CDR3 is TGTGCCAGCAGTTTGAGGGCCGGGAACACTGAAGCTTTCTTT.

The CDR3 loop is CASSSDRGVSYEQYF. In nucleotides, the CDR3 is TGTGCCAGCAGCTCGGACAGGGGCGTCTCCTACGAGCAGTACTTC. The V gene is TRBV7-9, the J gene TRBJ2-7; 9 nucleotides line up with TRBD1. Germline V gives CDR1 SEHNR, CDR2 FQNEAQ (reference sequence). V shed 4 bases, J shed 0 bases, and the junction held 4 bases outside the gene matches. This CDR3 has 15 amino acids.

The chain couples TRBV7-9 to TRBJ2-7, with unresolved D. Trimming took 1 base from V and 2 from J, leaving 12 bases between them. CDR1 and CDR2 from the germline V gene are SEHNR and FQNEAQ (reference sequence). This CDR3 contains 15 residues. CDR3 in DNA: TGTGCCAGCAGCTTAGGGCAGGCGTTAACCTACGAGCAGTACTTC. This codes for CASSLGQALTYEQYF.

The chain links TRBV20-1 to TRBJ2-3; 7 bases are shared with TRBD1. Germline values: CDR1 DFQATT, CDR2 SNEGSKA (reference sequence). This CDR3 spans 14 amino acids. The junction had 10 bases not matched to a gene; V was cut back by 5 bases and J by 5 bases. The CDR3: CSAEYRGREDTQYF. Written as DNA, the CDR3 is TGCAGTGCTGAGTACAGGGGTAGAGAAGATACGCAGTATTTT.

This clonotype was picked up many times. The CDR3 region is CASSLQGSTGELFF. The CDR3 DNA sequence: TGCGCCAGCAGCTTACAGGGTAGCACCGGGGAGCTGTTTTTT. This chain links TRBV5-1 with TRBJ2-2, with D possibly TRBD1 on 6 matching bases. The CDR3 loop spans 14 amino acids. The V end lost 2 bases, the J end lost 4 bases, and 9 bases lay between the germline ends. CDR1 is SGHRS and CDR2 is YFSETQ in the germline V gene.

This clonotype occurred a few times. The genes are TRBV6-2 or TRBV6-3 and TRBJ2-7, with TRBD2 matching over 8 bases. Germline V gene lookup returns CDR1 MNHEY and CDR2 SVGEGT. The length of the CDR3 is 16 residues. V lost 7 bases, J lost 1 base, and 12 bases stayed unmatched. Here the CDR3 reads CASTKLPAGGSYEQYF. CDR3 coding DNA: TGTGCCAGCACAAAGTTACCGGCGGGAGGTTCCTACGAGCAGTACTTC.

This clonotype was seen a handful of times. The chain employs TRBV5-6 and TRBJ1-2; D may be TRBD1 (5 bases). The CDR3 is 16 amino acids. Trimming removed 0 bases at V and 7 bases at J, with 19 bases between. The V gene's germline CDR1 is SGHDT and CDR2 YYEEEE. Written as DNA, the CDR3 is TGTGCCAGCAGCTTGGTAGCGGCCAGGGCCTCGGGTGGCTACACCTTC. Its translation is CASSLVAARASGGYTF.

This clonotype was seen a handful of times. The chain combines TRBV5-1 with TRBJ1-1; D remains ambiguous. The CDR3 length is 13 residues. Trimming pared 1 base from V and 4 bases from J, leaving 8 bases between. Per germline, CDR1 SGHRS and CDR2 YFSETQ. CDR3 residues: CASSLSLATEAFF. CDR3 bases: TGCGCCAGCAGCTTGAGCCTGGCCACTGAAGCTTTCTTT.

A few counts support this clonotype. The chain has TRBV20-1 and TRBJ2-1; D is uncertain. The CDR3 is 14 amino acids. Germline V CDR1 and CDR2: DFQATT, SNEGSKA (reference sequence). The germline V and J ends were trimmed by 3 bases and 3 bases, with 12 bases remaining between them. The CDR3 sequence is CSARDLQVYNEQFF. The CDR3 DNA sequence: TGCAGTGCTAGGGACCTCCAGGTCTACAATGAGCAGTTCTTC.

As for this clonotype: An end of the junction differs from the germline gene, which may be a read error. This chain links TRBV29-1 with TRBJ2-1, with D hard to call. From germline, CDR1 is SQVTM and CDR2 ANQGSEA. The CDR3 covers 13 residues. This CDR3 is CSVTLSSYNDQFF. In DNA, the CDR3 is TGCAGCGTAACTCTGAGCTCCTACAATGACCAGTTCTTC.

In its sample, this clonotype was seen a few times. This chain uses TRBV4-2 with TRBJ2-7; D is perhaps TRBD1 (6 bases). Germline V gene sequence: CDR1 LGHNA, CDR2 YNFKEQ. Between the trimmed V and J ends, which lost 0 bases and 0 bases, there was a span of 12 bases. The CDR3 covers 16 residues. The CDR3 DNA follows: TGTGCCAGCAGCCAAGAGTTGCAGGGGAGCTCCTACGAGCAGTACTTC. It translates to CASSQELQGSSYEQYF.

A note on this clonotype: A single base is all that separates this from a far larger clone, so a read error is likely. CDR3 in amino acids: CATSALTDTQYF. The CDR3, as DNA: TGTGCCACCAGTGCCCTCACAGATACGCAGTATTTT. The chain joins TRBV24-1 to TRBJ2-3; D remains ambiguous. V lost 5 bases and J lost 2, with 4 bases in between. CDR3 length: 12 amino acids. Germline CDR1 reads KGHDR; CDR2 reads SFDVKD.